This T cell receptor beta chain comes out of a study of T cells after yellow fever vaccination. Notes on the study in general: Researchers noted that a small share of clonotypes showed up in both CD4 and CD8 compartments.

TCRdb reprocessed the 5' RACE reads via MiXCR and lists one record per CDR3 protein. This sample yields about 120,000 distinct CDR3 sequences, of which approximately 8.4% are seen a single time; approximately 39% belongs to the top ten. The germline V gene has CDR1 SGHNT and CDR2 YYREEE (reference sequence). This CDR3 has 14 residues. Trimming removed 4 bases from V and 5 bases from J; junction bases left unmatched: 7. This clonotype was counted at least ten times. Its antigen is still unknown. The chain carries TRBV5-4 and TRBJ2-5; TRBD2 agrees at 8 bases. The sequenced sample was CD8+ T cells sorted from PBMCs, obtained on the day of the yellow fever booster vaccination. The receptor was isolated from a man younger than 35 who received the YFV17D yellow fever vaccine. Written as DNA, the CDR3 is TGTGCCAGCAGCACGGGACTAGACGGGGAGACCCAGTACTTC. This encodes CASSTGLDGETQYF.